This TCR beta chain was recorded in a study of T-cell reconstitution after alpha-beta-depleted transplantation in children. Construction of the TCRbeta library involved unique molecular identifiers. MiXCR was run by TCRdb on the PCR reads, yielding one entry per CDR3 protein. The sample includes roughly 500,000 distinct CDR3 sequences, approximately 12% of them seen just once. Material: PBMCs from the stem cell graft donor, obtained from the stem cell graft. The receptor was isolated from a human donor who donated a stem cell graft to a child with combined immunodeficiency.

CDR3 amino acids: CSVDTTGELFF. The CDR3 DNA reads as TGCAGCGTTGATACCACCGGGGAGCTGTTTTTT. The V and J genes are TRBV29-1 and TRBJ2-2; D is unresolved. The CDR3 extends over 11 amino acids. Germline loops: CDR1 SQVTM, CDR2 ANQGSEA. V lost 3 bases and J 4 bases, leaving 3 bases between the germline ends.